In its sample, the clone carrying this TCR beta chain was seen once. Its antigen remains unidentified. The table came from immunoSEQ multiplex PCR; TCRdb's copy has only in-frame clones and leaves some out. The data show 50,000 or so clones, with 92% seen just once and approximately 19% held by the top ten. The length of the CDR3 is 15 residues. V was cut by 4 bases and J by 4 bases, with 17 bases left in between. Germline CDR1 MNHNY, CDR2 SVGAGI (reference sequence). The sample is drawn from a study of lymphopenia after photon versus proton radiotherapy. Study observations and caveats: After the lymphocyte nadir, photon-treated repertoires showed oligoclonal expansion, especially of CD8+ Temra cells. Better survival with proton therapy was suggested as possible, not demonstrated. Photon-treated patients lost naive T cells and TCR diversity; proton-treated stayed stable. Larger post-nadir TCR diversity loss correlated inversely with survival in deceased patients.

V usage is TRBV6-6 and J usage is TRBJ2-7; D unclear. The clonotype originates from a woman aged 40-49 years with cholangiocarcinoma. The sequencing here drew on peripheral blood, taken from a patient treated with photon-based radiotherapy. The CDR3 DNA reads as TGTGCCAGCAGTTCGCGAAGCACAGCGAATTACGAGCAGTACTTC. It translates to CASSSRSTANYEQYF.